The sequence of this T cell receptor beta chain was determined in a study of blood T cell repertoires in COVID-19. In the study overall: Researchers got acute and convalescent COVID-19 samples from the United States, Italy and Spain. T cells, B-cell-depleted T cells, or PBMCs supplied cDNA or gDNA.

CDR1 and CDR2 from the germline V gene are SGHRS and YFSETQ. CDR3 length: 15 residues. V lost 0 bases and J lost 6; bases outside the gene matches: 2. Seattle patients were enrolled during active infection and followed longitudinally. In the case of this clone: The same CDR3 arises from other DNA sequences in this sample as well.

In the authors' workflow: For nucleated cells, counts were estimated from reference gene primer amplification. Clones were read by immunoSEQ multiplex PCR, and TCRdb kept only the in-frame ones, dropping some. The DNA gave D and trimming, while V, J and clone size come from that table. The top ten hold about 0.91% of the sample, which has under 550,000 clones, around nine tenths seen once. The receptor's source is a man younger than 35 with COVID-19, enrolled during active disease. The chain couples TRBV5-1 to TRBJ2-1, with 11 nucleotides matching TRBD2. Sequencing was carried out using peripheral blood. CDR3 in amino acids: CASSLGLAGGNEQFF. The CDR3 coding sequence is TGCGCCAGCAGCTTGGGTCTAGCGGGAGGCAATGAGCAGTTCTTC.